One sample yielded the 26 T cell receptor beta chains listed below, sequenced in a study of T cells in tuberculosis. As for time point: new active TB diagnosis, blood taken before or within 7 days of starting treatment. Sequenced by immunoSEQ multiplex PCR; TCRdb stores in-frame clones only, minus some. The repertoire holds about 33,000 clones, with roughly 85% as singletons. The sample was PBMCs, taken at tuberculosis diagnosis. The receptors derive from an adult with tuberculosis.

The rearrangement uses TRBV10-3 and TRBJ1-2; 8 nucleotides line up with TRBD1. The V and J ends lost 3 bases and 6 bases, in that order; junction bases with no gene match: 6. This CDR3 comprises 14 residues. Germline assignment: CDR1 ENHRY and CDR2 SYGVKD. The CDR3 nucleotides are TGTGCCATCAGTGACCCAGGGGGCAGAGATGGCTACACCTTC. This gives the protein CAISDPGGRDGYTF.

Written as DNA, the CDR3 is TGTGCCAGCAGCTTAGCTGCGCGGGGGGGGTACAATGAGCAGTTCTTC. Protein product: CASSLAARGGYNEQFF. The V call is TRBV7-6, the J call TRBJ2-1, with 9 positions matching TRBD2. The CDR3 sequence is 16 residues long. V shed 0 bases, J shed 4 bases, and the junction held 4 bases outside the gene matches. CDR1 is SGHVS and CDR2 is FNYEAQ in the germline V gene. The complete variable domain, with remaining parts taken from reference TRBV7-6 and TRBJ2-1, reads GAGVSQSPRYKVTKRGQDVALRCDPISGHVSLYWYRQALGQGPEFLTYFNYEAQQDKSGLPNDRFSAERPEGSISTLTIQRTEQRDSAMYRCASSLAARGGYNEQFFGPGTRLTVL.

J is TRBJ2-3 and V is TRBV6-1, with D possibly TRBD2 on 5 matching bases. Germline values: CDR1 MNHNS, CDR2 SASEGT. Trimming pared 2 bases from V and 4 bases from J, leaving 10 bases between. The CDR3 loop spans 14 amino acids. The CDR3 sequence: CASSEKVRADTQYF. CDR3 bases: TGTGCCAGCAGTGAAAAAGTGCGGGCAGATACGCAGTATTTT.

This clone was seen only once. The chain recombines TRBV9 with TRBJ2-7, with D possibly TRBD1 on 5 matching bases. The germline V gene has CDR1 SGDLS and CDR2 YYNGEE. V was trimmed by 0 bases and J by 5 bases, leaving 9 bases between them. The CDR3 totals 13 residues. CDR3 residues: CASSVGPGNEQYF. The CDR3 DNA reads TGTGCCAGCAGCGTAGGTCCAGGGAACGAGCAGTACTTC.

J is TRBJ1-5 and V is TRBV2; D gene ambiguous. CDR1 is SNHLY and CDR2 is FYNNEI in the germline V gene. Trimming removed 4 bases at V and 4 bases at J, with 29 bases between. The length of the CDR3 is 20 residues. The CDR3 DNA follows: TGTGCCAGCAGTGCAGAAACGGGGTCTACCCTGGGGAGTCGGAATCAGCCCCAGCATTTT. It codes for CASSAETGSTLGSRNQPQHF.

This chain connects TRBV5-6 to TRBJ1-1, with D hard to call. Trimming stripped 0 bases from V and 8 bases from J, with 11 bases between. Germline CDR1 reads SGHDT; CDR2 reads YYEEEE. The CDR3 is 13 residues long. CDR3 protein: CASSLVAGREAFF. CDR3 in DNA: TGTGCCAGCAGCTTGGTGGCAGGCAGAGAAGCTTTCTTT.

The chain employs TRBV6-5 and TRBJ2-2; D remains ambiguous. The CDR3 contains 14 residues. V dropped 6 bases and J dropped 1 base, with 9 bases sitting between them. Germline values: CDR1 MNHEY, CDR2 SVGAGI. For the CDR3, the DNA is TGTGCCAGCAGCCCGGTGAGGAACACCGGGGAGCTGTTTTTT. It is translated as CASSPVRNTGELFF.

By frequency in the sample, this clone is medium-sized. V and J are TRBV4-3 and TRBJ1-2; 7 bases match TRBD1. The V gene end was trimmed by 1 base and the J gene end by 2 bases; junction bases not matched to a gene: 4. CDR1 is LGHNA and CDR2 is YSLEER in the germline V gene. This CDR3 region has 15 residues. The CDR3 region is CASSQGSTGNYGYTF. DNA for the CDR3: TGCGCCAGCAGCCAAGGCTCGACAGGGAACTATGGCTACACCTTC.

The rearrangement uses TRBV5-1 and TRBJ2-1, with D possibly TRBD1 on 6 matching bases. The CDR3 runs to 13 residues. V dropped 3 bases and J dropped 11 bases, with 15 bases sitting between them. Germline values: CDR1 SGHRS, CDR2 YFSETQ. CDR3 in DNA: TGCGCCAGCAGCTCTCGACAGGCAGCACAGCAGTTCTTC. Protein product: CASSSRQAAQQFF.

The chain recombines TRBV30 with TRBJ1-3, with D perhaps TRBD1 (6 bases). The ends were cut back, 4 bases at V and 5 bases at J, with 18 bases in the middle. This CDR3 contains 15 residues. CDR1 and CDR2 (germline): GTSNPN, SVGIG (reference sequence). The CDR3 DNA reads TGTGCCTGGAATACCCCCTGGGACACCAGAAACACCATATATTTT. Translating gives CAWNTPWDTRNTIYF.

This clone was seen once. This chain links TRBV29-1 with TRBJ2-1, with TRBD2 matching over 11 bases. Germline V CDR1 and CDR2: SQVTM, ANQGSEA. The CDR3 covers 14 residues. V was pared by 4 bases and J by 4 bases, with 3 bases of the junction left unmatched. CDR3 DNA: TGCAGCGTTGTGGGACTAGCGGCATACAATGAGCAGTTCTTC. Protein: CSVVGLAAYNEQFF.

This chain joins TRBV9 and TRBJ2-2, with TRBD1 identical over 8 bases. The trim removed 0 bases at V and 0 bases at J, leaving 4 bases unmatched. The CDR3 has 17 amino acids. CDR1 and CDR2 (germline): SGDLS, YYNGEE. The chain's CDR3 is CASSVAQQGANTGELFF. The CDR3 DNA reads TGTGCCAGCAGCGTAGCTCAACAGGGGGCGAACACCGGGGAGCTGTTTTTT. Full variable domain (missing parts from reference TRBV9 and TRBJ2-2): DSGVTQTPKHLITATGQRVTLRCSPRSGDLSVYWYQQSLDQGLQFLIQYYNGEERAKGNILERFSAQQFPDLHSELNLSSLELGDSALYFCASSVAQQGANTGELFFGEGSRLTVL.

The chain employs TRBV7-8 and TRBJ2-1, with a possible D match to TRBD2 (6 bases). Germline CDR1 SGHVS, CDR2 FQNEAQ. CDR3 length: 14 residues. V gave up 4 bases and J gave up 3 bases, with 10 bases separating them. CDR3 residues: CASSYGGFYNEQFF. DNA of the CDR3: TGTGCCAGCAGCTACGGGGGTTTCTACAATGAGCAGTTCTTC.

The genes are TRBV7-8 and TRBJ1-1; D possibly corresponds to TRBD1 (5 bases). The CDR3 runs 14 residues. Trimming removed 2 bases at V and 7 bases at J, with 14 bases between. The germline CDR1 and CDR2 sequences are SGHVS and FQNEAQ. CDR3 residues: CASSLSDSRNEAFF. The CDR3 coding sequence is TGTGCCAGCAGCTTATCAGACAGCCGAAATGAAGCTTTCTTT.

This sequence joins TRBV10-2 and TRBJ2-1; 11 bases fit TRBD2. V was pared by 0 bases and J by 5 bases, with 9 bases of the junction left unmatched. This CDR3 is built from 18 residues. Germline loops: CDR1 WSHSY, CDR2 SAAADI. CDR3 amino acids: CASSESVERLAGNNEQFF. Written as DNA, the CDR3 is TGCGCCAGCAGTGAGTCTGTAGAAAGACTAGCGGGAAACAATGAGCAGTTCTTC.

V and J are TRBV7-2 and TRBJ2-7, with D possibly matching TRBD2 (5 bases). This CDR3 is built from 13 residues. Germline lookup yields CDR1 SGHTA and CDR2 FQGNSA. The V gene lost 2 bases and the J gene lost 6 bases, with 11 bases spanning the gap. CDR3 sequence reads: CASSLNGKGEQYF. The CDR3 bases are TGTGCCAGCAGCTTAAACGGGAAGGGCGAGCAGTACTTC.

The rearrangement uses TRBV6-6 and TRBJ2-5, with 9 bases lining up with TRBD1. The V segment lost 2 bases and the J segment 4 bases; nucleotides outside the gene matches: 2. The CDR3 has 14 residues. Germline V CDR1 and CDR2: MNHNY, SVGAGI (reference sequence). The CDR3 bases are TGTGCCAGCAGTTACACAGGGGGCGTAGAGACCCAGTACTTC. The encoded protein is CASSYTGGVETQYF.

V is TRBV13 and J is TRBJ2-1; D possibly corresponds to TRBD1 (6 bases). CDR1 and CDR2 from the germline V gene are PRHDT and FYEKMQ (reference sequence). This CDR3 comprises 16 residues. Trimming pared 1 base from V and 6 bases from J, leaving 16 bases between. The CDR3: CASSLVGNRVANEQFF. The CDR3 DNA reads TGTGCCAGCAGCTTAGTCGGAAACAGGGTAGCCAATGAGCAGTTCTTC.

This clone has just one count. V usage is TRBV29-1 and J usage is TRBJ2-3, with D maybe TRBD2 (7 bases). CDR1 SQVTM and CDR2 ANQGSEA come from the germline V gene. The germline V and J ends were trimmed by 5 bases and 3 bases, with 12 bases remaining between them. This CDR3 contains 13 residues. The CDR3 spells CSVLGGETDTQYF. The CDR3 DNA is TGCAGCGTTCTAGGGGGGGAAACAGATACGCAGTATTTT.

The genes are TRBV5-1 and TRBJ2-7, with D perhaps matching TRBD2 (6 bases). This CDR3 has 20 residues. Per germline, CDR1 SGHRS and CDR2 YFSETQ. Trimming took off 0 bases at V and 0 bases at J, with 25 bases between the two ends. This CDR3 is CASSLAVGGILPPSSYEQYF. CDR3 nucleotides: TGCGCCAGCAGCTTGGCGGTTGGGGGGATTCTTCCACCCTCCTCCTACGAGCAGTACTTC.

The chain combines TRBV6-5 with TRBJ2-2; no firm D call. The germline V gene has CDR1 MNHEY and CDR2 SVGAGI. Trimming removed 1 base at V and 5 bases at J, with 8 bases between. This CDR3 has 14 amino acids. The CDR3 is CASSYLQKTGELFF. Written as DNA, the CDR3 is TGTGCCAGCAGTTACTTACAAAAAACCGGGGAGCTGTTTTTT.

The V call is TRBV7-3, the J call TRBJ2-3; the D gene is possibly TRBD2 (6 bases). This CDR3 has 14 residues. The germline CDR1 and CDR2 sequences are SGHTA and FQGTGA. The V end lost 4 bases, the J end lost 5 bases, and 13 bases lay between the germline ends. CDR3 protein: CASSSARRGDTQYF. DNA for the CDR3: TGTGCCAGCAGCTCTGCCCGGAGGGGAGATACGCAGTATTTT.

The count of this clone is one. Written as DNA, the CDR3 is TGCGCCAGCAGCCAAGATGGAGACAGGGATGAAGCTTTCTTT. Translating it yields CASSQDGDRDEAFF. The rearrangement uses TRBV4-3 and TRBJ1-1, with 7 bases matching TRBD1. V lost 0 bases, J lost 7 bases, and 5 bases stayed unmatched. This CDR3 has 14 amino acids. Germline values: CDR1 LGHNA, CDR2 YSLEER.

V and J are TRBV19 and TRBJ1-2, with 8 bases identical to TRBD1. The CDR3 has 14 residues. Germline V CDR1 and CDR2: LNHDA, SQIVND (reference sequence). The junction had 4 bases not matched to a gene; V was cut back by 0 bases and J by 7 bases. CDR3 residues: CASSIDDRGFGYTF. In DNA, the CDR3 is TGTGCCAGTAGTATAGACGACAGGGGCTTTGGCTACACCTTC.

The chain carries TRBV28 and TRBJ1-1; D ambiguous. Germline V gene data show CDR1 as MDHEN and CDR2 as SYDVKM. The germline V and J ends were trimmed by 1 base and 5 bases, with 11 bases remaining between them. This CDR3 region has 14 residues. CDR3 bases: TGTGCCAGCAGTTTATCCGCGGTGGGTACTGAAGCTTTCTTT. This sequence encodes CASSLSAVGTEAFF.

The chain carries TRBV12-5 and TRBJ2-5; 14 nucleotides match TRBD2. This CDR3 is built from 16 residues. V trimming: 3 bases; J trimming: 5 bases; junction bases outside the gene matches: 5. CDR1 and CDR2 from the germline V gene are LGHNT and FRNRAP. The CDR3 DNA follows: TGTGCTAGTGGTTTAGGACTAGCGGGAGGATGGGAGACCCAGTACTTC. Protein product: CASGLGLAGGWETQYF.